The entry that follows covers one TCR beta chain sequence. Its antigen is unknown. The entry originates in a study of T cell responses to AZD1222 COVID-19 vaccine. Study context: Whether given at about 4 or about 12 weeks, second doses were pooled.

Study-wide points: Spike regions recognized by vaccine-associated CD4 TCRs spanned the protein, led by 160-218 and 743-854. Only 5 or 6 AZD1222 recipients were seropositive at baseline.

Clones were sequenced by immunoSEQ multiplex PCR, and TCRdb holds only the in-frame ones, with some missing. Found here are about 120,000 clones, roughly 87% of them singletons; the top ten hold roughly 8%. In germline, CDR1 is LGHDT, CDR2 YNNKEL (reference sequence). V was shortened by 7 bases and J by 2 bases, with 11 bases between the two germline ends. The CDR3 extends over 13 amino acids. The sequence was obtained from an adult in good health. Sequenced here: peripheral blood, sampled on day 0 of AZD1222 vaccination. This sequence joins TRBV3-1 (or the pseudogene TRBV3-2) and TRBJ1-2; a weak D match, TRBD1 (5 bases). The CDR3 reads CASTGGPNYGYTF. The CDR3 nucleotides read TGTGCCAGCACCGGGGGACCGAACTATGGCTACACCTTC.